This T cell receptor beta chain was identified in a study of cytomegalovirus exposure and HLA in healthy donors. Notes on the study in general: Versus the roughly 700-donor mean, an Asian-associated ancestry cluster reportedly showed fewer N-insertions in a later analysis. Sequencing artifact likely explains a cluster of highly shared sequence variants.

PCR involved 60 Vbeta and 13 Jbeta primers. TCRdb's table, derived via immunoSEQ multiplex PCR, lists solely in-frame clones and lacks some. The sample carries 150,000 to 200,000 clones, more than 65% recorded once. In this sample, this clone turned up once. The antigen is not known. CDR1 is SGHAT and CDR2 is FQDESV in the germline V gene (reference sequence). Trimming removed 5 bases at V and 2 bases at J, with 16 bases between. The CDR3 is 15 residues long. The TCR sequence derives from a young woman in good health and CMV-seronegative. The chain combines TRBV11-1 with TRBJ2-7, with TRBD2 as a possible D gene (6 bases). Material: PBMCs. The CDR3 sequence: CASSRGGTGTYEQYF. CDR3 bases: TGTGCCAGCAGCCGGGGCGGGACTGGCACCTACGAGCAGTACTTC.